The rows below give T cell receptor beta chains drawn from one sample of a study of response to subunit inactivated influenza vaccine. TCRdb processed the RT-PCR reads anew with MiXCR; each CDR3 protein has one entry. The sample records about half a million distinct CDR3 sequences, 7.5% to 8.5% being singletons. This specimen was PBMCs from blood, taken around 25 months after vaccination. The receptors stem from a man aged 50 to 69 who received an inactivated influenza vaccine. CDR3s include the opening cysteine and the closing phenylalanine or tryptophan. Clone sizes are given selectively: once, few, many, or a class where the clone is expanded.

v_gene | abundance | CDR3aa
TRBV7-9 | many | CASSLRQGPSYEQYF
TRBV4-1 | many | CASSQLTSGNGEQFF
TRBV12-3/TRBV12-4 | NA | CASSLDRSGANVLTF
TRBV6-1 | many | CASSRRTATNTGELFF
TRBV12-3/TRBV12-4 | NA | CDSSLEGSNYGYTF
TRBV20-1 | few | CSARDRVGVNEQFF
TRBV12-3/TRBV12-4 | NA | CASTAGGEGQPQHF
TRBV28 | many | CASSLGQWDEQFF
TRBV7-8 | many | CASRRLAGGLEFF
TRBV6-4 | few | CASSDAHEQFF
TRBV5-6 | many | CASSSTNRQLNTEAFF
TRBV7-9 | few | CASSPAGTWKEKLFF
TRBV5-5 | many | CASSPRDTTYNEQFF
TRBV3-1 | NA | CASSQAILTYNEQFF
TRBV6-1 | NA | CASSAPGQKSYEQYF
TRBV28 | many | CASSLSGELYEQYF
TRBV3-1 | many | CASSPGRMGNQPQHF
TRBV3-1 | few | CASSQEIGRTEYF
TRBV11-2 | NA | CASSLPLAGSTDTQYF
TRBV12-3/TRBV12-4 | few | CASRPPGPSYEQYF
TRBV4-2 | many | CASSQDTARGNTEAFF
TRBV5-1 | many | CASSFRGYDTEAFF
TRBV5-5 | few | CASSLGDTSGEQYF
TRBV12-3/TRBV12-4 | NA | CASSRTGSYTF
TRBV30 | NA | CAWSVNPLAGTTLTYNEQFF
TRBV5-1 | many | CASSASGLAGGREQFF
TRBV5-1 | few | CASSLDGTGNTEAFF
TRBV27 | NA | CASSLKGSNSPLHF
TRBV2 | many | CASSEMGGFFGQLFF
TRBV4-2 | few | CASSQDRETSNQPQHF
TRBV12-3/TRBV12-4 | few | CASGLNQETQYF
TRBV7-9 | NA | CASSPSGYTF
TRBV18 | few | CASTQGLAVGTDTQYF
TRBV7-2 | few | CASSLGFSSGNTIYF
TRBV20-1 | NA | CSALRDGRNYEQFF
TRBV29-1 | many | CSVELTGPNQPQHF
TRBV20-1 | few | CSAEHLSGNTIYF
TRBV20-1 | many | CSAQRRVTDTQYF
TRBV5-1 | few | CASRLAGVLSYEQYF
TRBV20-1 | NA | CSARDPRAGGYSPLHF
TRBV15 | NA | CATSMSPSSGQETQYF
TRBV5-1 | few | CASSLGSSGTHYNEQFF
TRBV6-1 | few | CASSERRGEETQYF
TRBV7-2 | many | CASSSDSYGYTF
TRBV20-1 | NA | CSATTLAGGTLTDTQYF
TRBV29-1 | few | CSAQHRGQETQYF
TRBV28 | few | CASSLIGTGGNEQYF
TRBV20-1 | few | CSARDPPMIAKNIQYF
TRBV21-1 | few | CASSTRDITGELFF
TRBV5-1 | few | CASSLDLVSGNTIYF
TRBV24-1 | NA | CATSDSGPGQGSHEQFF
TRBV6-2/TRBV6-3 | few | CASRRGLLTDTQYF
TRBV29-1 | few | CTAKDRGTGELFF
TRBV10-3 | NA | CAISDFGTYNEQFF
TRBV24-1 | many | CATSDPRAGVEAFF